This record covers a single T cell receptor beta chain. These data come from a study of blood T cell repertoires in COVID-19. Study in general: The United States, Italy and Spain provided the acute and convalescent COVID-19 samples. In each case, the material was cDNA or gDNA derived from T cells, B-cell-depleted T cells, or PBMCs.

Methods used by the authors: Estimation of nucleated cell counts relied on the amplification of reference gene primers. The table came from immunoSEQ multiplex PCR; TCRdb's copy has only in-frame clones and leaves some out. V and J calls and clone size are as listed in that table; D and trimming were resolved from the DNA. The sample shows fewer than 200,000 clones, roughly 87% of them seen only once. The trim removed 1 base at V and 4 bases at J, leaving 9 bases unmatched. Germline CDR1 reads KGHDR; CDR2 reads SFDVKD. This CDR3 spans 17 amino acids. This receptor was taken from a man younger than 35 who had recovered from COVID-19. Sequencing input: peripheral blood. The chain combines TRBV24-1 with TRBJ1-3, with 7 bases lining up with TRBD1. The CDR3 region has the DNA TGTGCCACCAGTGATTTTGATATAACAGGGGAAGGAAACACCATATATTTT. Amino acids: CATSDFDITGEGNTIYF.